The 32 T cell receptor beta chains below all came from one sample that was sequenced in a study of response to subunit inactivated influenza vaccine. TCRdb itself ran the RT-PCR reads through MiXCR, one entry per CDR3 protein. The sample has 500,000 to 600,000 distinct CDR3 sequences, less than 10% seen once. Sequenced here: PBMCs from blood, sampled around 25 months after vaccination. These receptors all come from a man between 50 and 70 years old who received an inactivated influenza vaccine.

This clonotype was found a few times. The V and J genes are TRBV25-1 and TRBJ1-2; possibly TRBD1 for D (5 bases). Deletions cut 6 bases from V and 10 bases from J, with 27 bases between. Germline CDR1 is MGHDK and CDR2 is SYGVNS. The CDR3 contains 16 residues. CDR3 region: CASRGETAGFSLLYTF. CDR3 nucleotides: TGTGCCAGCAGAGGGGAGACCGCGGGCTTCAGTCTCCTCTACACCTTC.

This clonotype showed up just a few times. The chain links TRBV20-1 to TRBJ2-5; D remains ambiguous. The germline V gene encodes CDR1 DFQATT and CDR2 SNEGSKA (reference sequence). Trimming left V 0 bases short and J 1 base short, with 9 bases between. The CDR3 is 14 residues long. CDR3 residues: CSARDGKSQETQYF. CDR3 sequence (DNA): TGCAGTGCTAGAGATGGAAAAAGCCAAGAGACCCAGTACTTC.

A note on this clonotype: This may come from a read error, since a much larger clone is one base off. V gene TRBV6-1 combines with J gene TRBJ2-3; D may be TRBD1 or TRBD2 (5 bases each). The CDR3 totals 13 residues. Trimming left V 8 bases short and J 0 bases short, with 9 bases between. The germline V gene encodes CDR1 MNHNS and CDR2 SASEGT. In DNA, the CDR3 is TGTGCCAGCGGGGGTGGGAGCACAGATACGCAGTATTTT. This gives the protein CASGGGSTDTQYF.

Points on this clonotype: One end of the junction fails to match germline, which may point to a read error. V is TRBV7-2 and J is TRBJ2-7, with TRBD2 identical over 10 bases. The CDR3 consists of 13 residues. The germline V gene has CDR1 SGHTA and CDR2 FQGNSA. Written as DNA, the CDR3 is TGTGCCAGCAGCCTAGCGGGAGTCCACGAGCAGTACTTC. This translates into CASSLAGVHEQYF.

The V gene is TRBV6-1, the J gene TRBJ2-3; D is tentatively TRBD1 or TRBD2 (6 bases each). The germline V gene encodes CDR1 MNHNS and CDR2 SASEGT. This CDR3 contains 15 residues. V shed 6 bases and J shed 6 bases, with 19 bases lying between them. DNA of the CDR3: TGTGCCAGCAGCCCTATAGGGGGGCCGTTTGATACGCAGTATTTT. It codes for CASSPIGGPFDTQYF.

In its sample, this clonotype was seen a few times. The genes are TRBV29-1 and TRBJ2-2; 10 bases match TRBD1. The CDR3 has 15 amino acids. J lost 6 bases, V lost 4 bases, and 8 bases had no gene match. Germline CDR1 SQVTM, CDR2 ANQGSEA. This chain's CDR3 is CSVAPTGGWAGELFF. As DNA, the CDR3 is TGCAGCGTTGCACCGACAGGGGGCTGGGCCGGGGAGCTGTTTTTT.

CDR3 sequence reads: CASSKDRLNTEAFF. The CDR3 DNA reads TGTGCCAGCAGCAAGGACAGATTGAACACTGAAGCTTTCTTT. V gene TRBV7-2 combines with J gene TRBJ1-1; tentatively, D is TRBD1 (6 bases). Trimming removed 5 bases at V and 0 bases at J, with 10 bases between. Germline loops: CDR1 SGHTA, CDR2 FQGNSA. The CDR3 length is 14 residues. The entire variable domain, with the rest obtained from reference TRBV7-2 and TRBJ1-1, is as follows: GAGVSQSPSNKVTEKGKDVELRCDPISGHTALYWYRQSLGQGLEFLIYFQGNSAPDKSGLPSDRFSAERTGGSVSTLTIQRTQQEDSAVYLCASSKDRLNTEAFFGQGTRLTVV.

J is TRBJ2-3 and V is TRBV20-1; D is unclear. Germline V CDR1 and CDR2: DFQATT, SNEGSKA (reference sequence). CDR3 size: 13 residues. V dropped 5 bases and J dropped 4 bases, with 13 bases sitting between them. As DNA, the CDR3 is TGCAGTGCTTCGACCGTAGGCCCAGATACGCAGTATTTT. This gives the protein CSASTVGPDTQYF.

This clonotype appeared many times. CDR3 DNA sequence: TGCGCCAGCAGCCAAGAAGGAGCGGGAGGCGAGCAGTACTTC. Amino acids: CASSQEGAGGEQYF. V usage is TRBV4-1 and J usage is TRBJ2-7, with TRBD2 matching over 9 bases. The trim removed 0 bases at V and 6 bases at J, leaving 3 bases unmatched. The CDR3 consists of 14 residues. From germline, CDR1 is MGHRA and CDR2 YSYEKL.

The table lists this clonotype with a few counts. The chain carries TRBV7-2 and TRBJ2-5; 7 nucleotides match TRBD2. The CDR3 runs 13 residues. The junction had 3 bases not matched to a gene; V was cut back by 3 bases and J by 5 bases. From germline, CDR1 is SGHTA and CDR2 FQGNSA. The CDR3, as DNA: TGTGCCAGCAGCTTTGGAGCGGGGGAGACCCAGTACTTC. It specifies CASSFGAGETQYF.

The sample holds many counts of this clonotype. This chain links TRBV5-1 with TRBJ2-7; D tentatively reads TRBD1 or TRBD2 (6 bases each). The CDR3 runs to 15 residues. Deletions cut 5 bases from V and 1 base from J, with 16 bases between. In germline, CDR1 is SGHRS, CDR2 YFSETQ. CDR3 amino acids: CASRGLTGRSYEQYF. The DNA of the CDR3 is TGCGCCAGCAGGGGACTGACAGGTCGTTCCTACGAGCAGTACTTC.

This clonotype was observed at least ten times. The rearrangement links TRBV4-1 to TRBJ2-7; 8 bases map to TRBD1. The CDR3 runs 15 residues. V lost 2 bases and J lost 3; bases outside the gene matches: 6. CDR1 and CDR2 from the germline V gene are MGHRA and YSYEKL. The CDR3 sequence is CASSQPGQGSYEQYF. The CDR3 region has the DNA TGCGCCAGCAGCCAACCCGGACAGGGCAGCTACGAGCAGTACTTC.

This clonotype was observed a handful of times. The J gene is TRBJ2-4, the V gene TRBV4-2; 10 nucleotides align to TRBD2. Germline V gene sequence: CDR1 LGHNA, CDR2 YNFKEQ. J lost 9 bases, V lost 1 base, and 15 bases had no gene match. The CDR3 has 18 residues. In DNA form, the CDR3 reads TGTGCCAGCAGCCAAGGGACAGGACTAGCGGCCGTGCGGGGCATTCAGTACTTC. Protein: CASSQGTGLAAVRGIQYF.

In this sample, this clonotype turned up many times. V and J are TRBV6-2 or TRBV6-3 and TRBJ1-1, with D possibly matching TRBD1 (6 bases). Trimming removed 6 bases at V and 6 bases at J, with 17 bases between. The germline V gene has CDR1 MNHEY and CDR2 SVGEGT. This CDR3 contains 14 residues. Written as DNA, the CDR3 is TGTGCCAGCAGAGGGGGAGGGGCGTCCTCTGAAGCTTTCTTT. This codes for CASRGGGASSEAFF.

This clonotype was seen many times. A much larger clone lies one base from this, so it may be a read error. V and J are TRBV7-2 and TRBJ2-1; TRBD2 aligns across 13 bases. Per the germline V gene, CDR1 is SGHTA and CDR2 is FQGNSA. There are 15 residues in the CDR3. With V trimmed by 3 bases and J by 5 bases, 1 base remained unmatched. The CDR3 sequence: CASSLTSGRHNEQFF. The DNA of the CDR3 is TGTGCCAGCAGCTTGACTAGCGGGAGGCACAATGAGCAGTTCTTC.

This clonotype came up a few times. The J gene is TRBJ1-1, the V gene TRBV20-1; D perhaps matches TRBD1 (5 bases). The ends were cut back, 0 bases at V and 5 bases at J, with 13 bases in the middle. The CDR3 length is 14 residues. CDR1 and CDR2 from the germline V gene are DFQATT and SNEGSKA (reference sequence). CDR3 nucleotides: TGCAGTGCTAGAGATCAGCGGACAAGGACTGAAGCTTTCTTT. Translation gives CSARDQRTRTEAFF.

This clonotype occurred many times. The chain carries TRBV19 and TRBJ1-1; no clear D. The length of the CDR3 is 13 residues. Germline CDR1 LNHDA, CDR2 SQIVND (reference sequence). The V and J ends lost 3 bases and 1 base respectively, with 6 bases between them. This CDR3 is CASSILGNTEAFF. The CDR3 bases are TGTGCCAGTAGTATCCTGGGGAACACTGAAGCTTTCTTT.

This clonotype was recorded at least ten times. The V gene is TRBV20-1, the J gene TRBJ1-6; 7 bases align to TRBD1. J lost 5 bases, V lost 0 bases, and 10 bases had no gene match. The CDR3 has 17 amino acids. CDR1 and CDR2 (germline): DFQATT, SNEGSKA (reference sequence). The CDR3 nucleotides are TGCAGTGCTAGAGATCTTGGAGGGGGCCTCAATAATTCACCCCTCCACTTT. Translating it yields CSARDLGGGLNNSPLHF.

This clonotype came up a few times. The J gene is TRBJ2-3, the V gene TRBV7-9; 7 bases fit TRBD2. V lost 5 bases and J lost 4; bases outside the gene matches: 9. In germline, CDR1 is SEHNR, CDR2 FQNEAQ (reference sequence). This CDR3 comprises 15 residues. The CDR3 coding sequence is TGTGCCAGCAGCCCCCCCCCGGGGGGATCAGATACGCAGTATTTT. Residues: CASSPPPGGSDTQYF.

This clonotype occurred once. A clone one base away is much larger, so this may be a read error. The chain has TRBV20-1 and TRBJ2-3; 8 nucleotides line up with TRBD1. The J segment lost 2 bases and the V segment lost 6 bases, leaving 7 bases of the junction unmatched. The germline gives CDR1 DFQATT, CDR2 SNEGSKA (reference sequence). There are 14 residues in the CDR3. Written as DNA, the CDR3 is TGCAGTGCAGCCGGGACAGGCGACACAGATACGCAGTATTTT. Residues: CSAAGTGDTDTQYF.

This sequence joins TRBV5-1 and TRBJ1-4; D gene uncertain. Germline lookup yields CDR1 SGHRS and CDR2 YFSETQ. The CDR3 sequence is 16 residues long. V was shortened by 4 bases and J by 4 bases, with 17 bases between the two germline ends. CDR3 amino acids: CASSQSIIPGNEKLFF. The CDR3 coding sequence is TGCGCCAGCAGCCAATCGATTATTCCCGGTAATGAAAAACTGTTTTTT.

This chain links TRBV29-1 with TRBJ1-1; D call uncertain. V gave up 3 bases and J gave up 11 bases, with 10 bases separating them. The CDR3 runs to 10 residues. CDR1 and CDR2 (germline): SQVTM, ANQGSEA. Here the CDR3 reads CSVEGQGAFF. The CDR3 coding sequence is TGCAGCGTTGAGGGCCAAGGGGCTTTCTTT.

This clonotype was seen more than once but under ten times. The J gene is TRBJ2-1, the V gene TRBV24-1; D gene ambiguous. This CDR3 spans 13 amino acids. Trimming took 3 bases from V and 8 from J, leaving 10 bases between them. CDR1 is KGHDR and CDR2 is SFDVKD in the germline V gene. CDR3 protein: CATSDTDIYEQFF. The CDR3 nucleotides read TGTGCCACCAGTGATACTGACATATATGAGCAGTTCTTC.

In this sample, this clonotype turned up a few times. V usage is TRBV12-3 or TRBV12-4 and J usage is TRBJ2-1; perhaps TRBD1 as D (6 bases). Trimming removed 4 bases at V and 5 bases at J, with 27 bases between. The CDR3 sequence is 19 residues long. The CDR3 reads CASSSRWQGLVGTNNEQFF. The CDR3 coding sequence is TGTGCCAGCAGTTCGCGATGGCAGGGGCTAGTGGGAACCAACAATGAGCAGTTCTTC.

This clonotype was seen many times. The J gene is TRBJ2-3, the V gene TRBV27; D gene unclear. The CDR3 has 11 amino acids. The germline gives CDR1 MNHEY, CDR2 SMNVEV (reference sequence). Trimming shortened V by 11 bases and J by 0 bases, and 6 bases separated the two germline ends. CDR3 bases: TGTGCCTCTCGGAGCACAGATACGCAGTATTTT. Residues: CASRSTDTQYF.

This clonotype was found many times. In DNA form, the CDR3 reads TGTGCCAGCACATCAAGGGACAGGGGTATGTACGAGCAGTACTTC. Protein: CASTSRDRGMYEQYF. The gene calls are TRBV11-1 and TRBJ2-7; 10 bases fit TRBD1. The CDR3 has 15 residues. V lost 7 bases, J lost 4 bases, and 10 bases stayed unmatched. Germline CDR1 and CDR2: SGHAT and FQDESV (reference sequence).

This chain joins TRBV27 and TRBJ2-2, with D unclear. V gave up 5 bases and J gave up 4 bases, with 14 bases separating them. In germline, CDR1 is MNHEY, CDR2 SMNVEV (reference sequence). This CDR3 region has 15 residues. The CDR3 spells CASSPRPWPTGELFF. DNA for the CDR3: TGTGCCAGCAGTCCCCGTCCTTGGCCCACCGGGGAGCTGTTTTTT.

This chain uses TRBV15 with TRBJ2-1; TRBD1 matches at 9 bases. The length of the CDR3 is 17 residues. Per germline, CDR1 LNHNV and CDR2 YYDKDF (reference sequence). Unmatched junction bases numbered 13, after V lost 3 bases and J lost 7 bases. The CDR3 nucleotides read TGTGCCACCAGCAGCCACTCCCCGGGACAGGGATGGAATGAGCAGTTCTTC. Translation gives CATSSHSPGQGWNEQFF.

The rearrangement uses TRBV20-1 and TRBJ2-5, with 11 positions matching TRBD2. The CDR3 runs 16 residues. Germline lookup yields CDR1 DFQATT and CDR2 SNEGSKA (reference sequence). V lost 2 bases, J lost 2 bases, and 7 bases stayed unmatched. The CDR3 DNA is TGCAGTGCTAGATCCCTAGCGGGGGGTTTACAAGAGACCCAGTACTTC. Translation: CSARSLAGGLQETQYF.

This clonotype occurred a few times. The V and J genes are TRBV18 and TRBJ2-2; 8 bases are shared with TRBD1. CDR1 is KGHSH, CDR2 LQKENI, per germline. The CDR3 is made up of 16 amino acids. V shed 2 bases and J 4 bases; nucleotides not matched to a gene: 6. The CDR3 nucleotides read TGTGCCAGCTCACCAATCGGACAGGGACGCACCGGGGAGCTGTTTTTT. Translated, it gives CASSPIGQGRTGELFF.

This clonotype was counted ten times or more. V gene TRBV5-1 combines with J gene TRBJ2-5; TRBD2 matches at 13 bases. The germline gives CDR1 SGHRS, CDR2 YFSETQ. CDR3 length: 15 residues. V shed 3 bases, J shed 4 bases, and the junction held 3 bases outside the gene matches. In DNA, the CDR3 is TGCGCCAGCAGCTGGACTAGCGGGGGCTCAGAGACCCAGTACTTC. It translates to CASSWTSGGSETQYF.

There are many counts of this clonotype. The CDR3 is CAISPSGAPLFEQFF. Written as DNA, the CDR3 is TGTGCCATCAGTCCAAGCGGGGCCCCCCTCTTTGAGCAGTTCTTC. The gene calls are TRBV10-3 and TRBJ2-1; 7 positions match TRBD2. There are 15 residues in the CDR3. J lost 9 bases, V lost 5 bases, and 13 bases had no gene match. CDR1 ENHRY and CDR2 SYGVKD come from the germline V gene.